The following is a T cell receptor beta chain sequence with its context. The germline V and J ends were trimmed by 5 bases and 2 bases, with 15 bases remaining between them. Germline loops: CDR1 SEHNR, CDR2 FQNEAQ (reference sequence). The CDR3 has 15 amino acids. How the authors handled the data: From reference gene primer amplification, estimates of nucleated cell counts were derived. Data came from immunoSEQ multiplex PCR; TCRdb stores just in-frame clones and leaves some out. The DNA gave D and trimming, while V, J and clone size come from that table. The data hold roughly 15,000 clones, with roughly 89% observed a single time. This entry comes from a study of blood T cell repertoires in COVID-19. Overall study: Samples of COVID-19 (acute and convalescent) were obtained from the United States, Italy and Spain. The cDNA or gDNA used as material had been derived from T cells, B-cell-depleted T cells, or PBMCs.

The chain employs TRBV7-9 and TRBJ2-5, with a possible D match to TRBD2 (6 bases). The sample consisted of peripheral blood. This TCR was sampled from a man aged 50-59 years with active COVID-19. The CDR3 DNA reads TGTGCCAGCAGCGAGGAGGGCGGAATTCAAGAGACCCAGTACTTC. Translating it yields CASSEEGGIQETQYF.